A single T cell receptor beta chain is shown here with its context. The antigen remains undetermined. The CDR3 consists of 12 residues. Germline CDR1 and CDR2: SQVTM and ANQGSEA. The sample is drawn from a study of monozygotic twins with inflammatory bowel disease. Whole-study findings and limits: Immunosuppressive treatments were not uniform, and this may have added variability to patient repertoires. Fewer shared clonotypes with others were found in IBD patients than in healthy twins, especially with disease activity.

Template switching incorporated UMIs with a 6-nucleotide sample barcode. cDNA for TCRalpha and TCRbeta was amplified by nested PCRs of roughly 17 then 8 to 10 cycles. TCRdb re-called the 5' RACE reads and catalogs CDR3 proteins one per entry, DNA excluded. The sample totals over 100,000 distinct CDR3 sequences; its top ten clones hold under 15%. The sequenced sample consisted of blood. The TCR originated in a human donor with ulcerative colitis or Crohn's disease, or a healthy co-twin of an affected twin (not recorded which). The chain carries TRBV29-1 and TRBJ2-1. CDR3 loop: CSVDRGLGEQFF.